Shown below are 25 T cell receptor beta chains from a single sample sequenced in a study of blood T cell repertoires in COVID-19. The method was immunoSEQ multiplex PCR; TCRdb's version includes in-frame clones alone and lacks a portion of them. The table has 150,000 to 200,000 clones, around four fifths seen once. The sample consisted of peripheral blood. The receptors were sampled from a man in his 60s with COVID-19, enrolled during active disease.

V gene TRBV13 combines with J gene TRBJ2-5, with 9 nucleotides matching TRBD1. J gave up 5 bases and V 7 bases, and 14 bases lay outside the gene matches. Looked up from germline, CDR1 is PRHDT and CDR2 is FYEKMQ (reference sequence). The CDR3 sequence is 16 residues long. The CDR3 bases are TGTGCCAGCACCCATCGAACAGGGGGCGCTGGGGAGACCCAGTACTTC. Residues: CASTHRTGGAGETQYF.

The gene calls are TRBV5-1 and TRBJ2-7, with D tentatively TRBD1 (6 bases). Trimming removed 5 bases from V and 3 bases from J, with 18 bases in between. Looked up from germline, CDR1 is SGHRS and CDR2 is YFSETQ. The CDR3 loop spans 15 amino acids. CDR3 loop: CASSSGDTNIYEQYF. The CDR3 DNA is TGCGCCAGCAGTTCTGGGGACACCAACATCTACGAGCAGTACTTC.

This chain links TRBV7-3 with TRBJ2-5; D may be TRBD1 (5 bases). The CDR3 sequence is 13 residues long. V gave up 5 bases and J gave up 5 bases, with 12 bases separating them. Per germline, CDR1 SGHTA and CDR2 FQGTGA. The CDR3 region is CASSQGVVETQYF. DNA of the CDR3: TGTGCCAGCAGCCAAGGGGTTGTGGAGACCCAGTACTTC. Full variable domain (outside the CDR3, taken from reference TRBV7-3 and TRBJ2-5): GAGVSQTPSNKVTEKGKYVELRCDPISGHTALYWYRQSLGQGPEFLIYFQGTGAADDSGLPNDRFFAVRPEGSVSTLKIQRTERGDSAVYLCASSQGVVETQYFGPGTRLLVL.

J is TRBJ2-6 and V is TRBV7-8, with D perhaps matching TRBD2 (6 bases). V was shortened by 0 bases and J by 0 bases, with 12 bases between the two germline ends. The germline V gene encodes CDR1 SGHVS and CDR2 FQNEAQ. CDR3 length: 18 amino acids. Here the CDR3 reads CASSLARGRASGANVLTF. The CDR3 DNA reads TGTGCCAGCAGCTTAGCGCGGGGCAGAGCCTCTGGGGCCAACGTCCTGACTTTC.

The J gene is TRBJ2-7, the V gene TRBV11-2; TRBD2 aligns across 9 bases. Trimming took 4 bases from V and 2 from J; bases not matched to a gene: 9. Looked up from germline, CDR1 is SGHAT and CDR2 is FQNNGV. This CDR3 region has 16 residues. The CDR3 nucleotides read TGTGCCAGCAGCTCCCCCGGGCTAGCGGGGACCTACGAGCAGTACTTC. Protein sequence: CASSSPGLAGTYEQYF.

The chain couples TRBV5-4 to TRBJ2-1; 9 bases are a match to TRBD2. V lost 1 base and J lost 1; bases outside the gene matches: 9. This CDR3 comprises 18 residues. The germline CDR1 and CDR2 sequences are SGHNT and YYREEE (reference sequence). For the CDR3, the DNA is TGTGCCAGCAGCTTGAAAGGCGGGAGGGCCGGATCCTACAATGAGCAGTTCTTC. This gives the protein CASSLKGGRAGSYNEQFF. Using reference TRBV5-4 and TRBJ2-1 for the parts outside the CDR3, the full variable domain is ETGVTQSPTHLIKTRGQQVTLRCSSQSGHNTVSWYQQALGQGPQFIFQYYREEENGRGNFPPRFSGLQFPNYSSELNVNALELDDSALYLCASSLKGGRAGSYNEQFFGPGTRLTVL.

The chain joins TRBV28 to TRBJ1-2; perhaps TRBD1 as D (6 bases). V shed 6 bases and J shed 8 bases, with 16 bases lying between them. The CDR3 spans 13 residues. Germline V gene sequence: CDR1 MDHEN, CDR2 SYDVKM. The CDR3 region is CASRKQGQGGYTF. CDR3 DNA sequence: TGTGCCAGCAGGAAACAGGGCCAAGGGGGCTACACCTTC.

This clone was seen a few times. The same CDR3 also results from other DNA sequences found in this sample. The CDR3 is CASKHNTEAFF. As DNA, the CDR3 is TGTGCCAGCAAACACAACACTGAAGCTTTCTTT. The chain employs TRBV6-5 and TRBJ1-1; no clear D. From germline, CDR1 is MNHEY and CDR2 SVGAGI. Trimming cost V 7 bases and J 2 bases, with 5 bases left between them. The CDR3 runs 11 residues.

The chain links TRBV11-2 to TRBJ1-3; 9 nucleotides match TRBD1. The ends lost 5 bases at V and 4 bases at J; junction bases unmatched: 6. In germline, CDR1 is SGHAT, CDR2 FQNNGV. The CDR3 is made up of 15 amino acids. The CDR3 region is CASSAQGAKGNTIYF. The CDR3 DNA is TGTGCCAGCAGCGCACAGGGGGCGAAAGGAAACACCATATATTTT.

In its sample, this clone was seen once. CDR3 sequence reads: CASSWRAGWDSNQPQHF. As DNA, the CDR3 is TGTGCCAGCAGCTGGAGGGCAGGCTGGGATAGCAATCAGCCCCAGCATTTT. The chain has TRBV5-5 and TRBJ1-5; D unclear. The germline CDR1 and CDR2 sequences are SGHKS and YYEKEE (reference sequence). V gave up 3 bases and J gave up 0 bases, with 16 bases separating them. The length of the CDR3 is 17 residues.

The gene calls are TRBV6-5 and TRBJ2-7; tentatively, D is TRBD2 (6 bases). The CDR3 is 14 residues long. V was trimmed by 5 bases and J by 6 bases, leaving 17 bases between them. Germline V CDR1 and CDR2: MNHEY, SVGAGI. The CDR3 region has the DNA TGTGCCAGCAGTCCGGATAGGTGGAGGGGCGAGCAGTACTTC. This sequence encodes CASSPDRWRGEQYF.

The chain links TRBV28 to TRBJ1-4, with 8 bases fitting TRBD1. From germline, CDR1 is MDHEN and CDR2 SYDVKM. The trim removed 3 bases at V and 2 bases at J, leaving 5 bases unmatched. This CDR3 spans 16 amino acids. Written as DNA, the CDR3 is TGTGCCAGCAGTTTCAACAGGGGGTTGACTAATGAAAAACTGTTTTTT. It encodes CASSFNRGLTNEKLFF.

The chain recombines TRBV27 with TRBJ2-1, with TRBD2 matching over 7 bases. CDR1 is MNHEY and CDR2 is SMNVEV in the germline V gene (reference sequence). After removal of 3 bases from V and 7 bases from J, the junction contained 9 bases not matched to a gene. The CDR3 is 15 residues long. The DNA of the CDR3 is TGTGCCAGCAGTTTTGGGGGAGGGCCAGGGAATGAGCAGTTCTTC. It yields the protein CASSFGGGPGNEQFF.

The table lists this clone with a count of one. The rearrangement links TRBV6-1 to TRBJ2-1; 7 nucleotides match TRBD2. Germline lookup yields CDR1 MNHNS and CDR2 SASEGT. After removal of 0 bases from V and 5 bases from J, the junction contained 4 bases not matched to a gene. The CDR3 length is 15 residues. CDR3 region: CASSEASLADNEQFF. CDR3 sequence (DNA): TGTGCCAGCAGTGAAGCGTCGCTAGCGGACAATGAGCAGTTCTTC.

The CDR3 reads CASSLATGPSYEQYF. CDR3 coding DNA: TGTGCCAGCAGCTTAGCGACAGGGCCCTCCTACGAGCAGTACTTC. The chain recombines TRBV7-6 with TRBJ2-7; 7 bases align to TRBD1. Germline values: CDR1 SGHVS, CDR2 FNYEAQ. V lost 0 bases and J lost 0; bases outside the gene matches: 2. The CDR3 consists of 15 residues.

This chain links TRBV6-5 with TRBJ2-7; D gene uncertain. There are 14 residues in the CDR3. Between the trimmed V and J ends, which lost 6 bases and 2 bases, there was a span of 14 bases. The germline gives CDR1 MNHEY, CDR2 SVGAGI. This CDR3 reads CASRPRGLTYEQYF. In nucleotides, the CDR3 is TGTGCCAGCAGACCCAGAGGTCTAACCTACGAGCAGTACTTC.

The chain combines TRBV5-1 with TRBJ2-1; TRBD1 might be the D (6 bases). Trimming left V 2 bases short and J 3 bases short, with 9 bases between. CDR1 is SGHRS and CDR2 is YFSETQ in the germline V gene. The CDR3 covers 14 residues. The CDR3 nucleotides read TGCGCCAGCAGCTTCAGGGGCAACTACAATGAGCAGTTCTTC. This sequence encodes CASSFRGNYNEQFF.

This chain connects TRBV10-1 to TRBJ2-1, with 8 nucleotides matching TRBD2. The junction had 7 bases not matched to a gene; V was cut back by 2 bases and J by 7 bases. Germline loops: CDR1 WNHNN, CDR2 SYGVQD (reference sequence). This CDR3 has 15 amino acids. The CDR3 sequence: CASSEAGTRANEQFF. The CDR3 DNA is TGCGCCAGCAGTGAGGCCGGGACTAGGGCGAATGAGCAGTTCTTC.

The chain has TRBV5-4 and TRBJ2-1; 7 bases are shared with TRBD1. The V gene end was trimmed by 4 bases and the J gene end by 5 bases; junction bases not matched to a gene: 9. This CDR3 contains 15 residues. Germline CDR1 SGHNT, CDR2 YYREEE (reference sequence). Here the CDR3 reads CASSQGVTDHNEQFF. The CDR3 DNA follows: TGTGCCAGCAGCCAGGGGGTGACCGACCACAATGAGCAGTTCTTC.

The gene calls are TRBV10-3 and TRBJ1-2, with TRBD1 as a possible D gene (6 bases). This CDR3 has 16 amino acids. V gave up 7 bases and J gave up 0 bases, with 18 bases separating them. Germline CDR1 reads ENHRY; CDR2 reads SYGVKD. The chain's CDR3 is CAIKQQGSGANYGYTF. The DNA of the CDR3 is TGTGCCATCAAACAACAGGGTTCAGGAGCTAACTATGGCTACACCTTC.

CDR3 in amino acids: CASSVLGQLRSGNTIYF. Here the CDR3 DNA reads TGTGCCAGCAGTGTCCTGGGACAACTTCGCTCTGGAAACACCATATATTTT. The rearrangement joins TRBV25-1 to TRBJ1-3; TRBD1 is a possible D gene (6 bases). This CDR3 comprises 17 residues. The germline gives CDR1 MGHDK, CDR2 SYGVNS. Trimming pared 4 bases from V and 0 bases from J, leaving 16 bases between.

V and J are TRBV4-1 and TRBJ1-1, with D possibly matching TRBD1 (5 bases). Trimming pared 2 bases from V and 4 bases from J, leaving 14 bases between. Looked up from germline, CDR1 is MGHRA and CDR2 is YSYEKL. The length of the CDR3 is 15 residues. The CDR3 region has the DNA TGCGCCAGCAGCCAACAAACCAGGGTGATCACTGAAGCTTTCTTT. Amino acids: CASSQQTRVITEAFF.

The genes are TRBV2 and TRBJ1-5, with TRBD1 matching over 8 bases. Unmatched junction bases numbered 7, after V lost 6 bases and J lost 3 bases. CDR3 length equals 15 residues. Germline CDR1 SNHLY, CDR2 FYNNEI. The CDR3 loop is CASRTGQAINQPQHF. The CDR3 region has the DNA TGTGCCAGCAGGACGGGACAGGCAATCAATCAGCCCCAGCATTTT. The whole variable domain, filled in from reference TRBV2 and TRBJ1-5, reads EPEVTQTPSHQVTQMGQEVILRCVPISNHLYFYWYRQILGQKVEFLVSFYNNEISEKSEIFDDQFSVERPDGSNFTLKIRSTKLEDSAMYFCASRTGQAINQPQHFGDGTRLSIL.

This clone was detected once. The chain has TRBV19 and TRBJ2-7, with 8 bases matching TRBD1. Germline V gene sequence: CDR1 LNHDA, CDR2 SQIVND (reference sequence). The V gene end was trimmed by 5 bases and the J gene end by 8 bases; junction bases not matched to a gene: 11. The CDR3 is made up of 14 amino acids. In DNA form, the CDR3 reads TGTGCCAGTAGTGGATTGGACAGGGCTGGGAAGCAGTACTTC. The encoded protein is CASSGLDRAGKQYF.

V gene TRBV9 combines with J gene TRBJ1-1; no firm D call. Trimming removed 3 bases at V and 1 base at J, with 7 bases between. CDR3 length: 13 residues. Germline CDR1 and CDR2: SGDLS and YYNGEE. As DNA, the CDR3 is TGTGCCAGCAGCGCAGTCGCGAACACTGAAGCTTTCTTT. Translating it yields CASSAVANTEAFF.